The 10 T cell receptor beta chains below were found in one sample sequenced in a study of blood T cell repertoires in COVID-19. Profiled with immunoSEQ multiplex PCR; TCRdb holds only in-frame clones, not every one. The data show 360,000 or so clones, roughly 89% seen once. Sample: PBMCs or T cells enriched from blood (not recorded which). These receptors all stem from a woman in her 30s who had recovered from COVID-19.

The chain carries TRBV13 and TRBJ2-1; TRBD2 agrees at 11 bases. Losses at the gene ends were 6 bases for V and 5 bases for J; bases not matched to a gene: 9. Germline V gene lookup returns CDR1 PRHDT and CDR2 FYEKMQ (reference sequence). The CDR3 extends over 16 amino acids. CDR3 in amino acids: CASREWSTSGNNEQFF. Here the CDR3 DNA reads TGTGCCAGCAGGGAATGGTCGACTAGCGGGAACAATGAGCAGTTCTTC.

This sequence joins TRBV6-5 and TRBJ1-1; tentatively, D is TRBD1 (5 bases). The V end was cut by 0 bases, the J end by 4 bases, with 9 bases between. Germline V lookup: CDR1 MNHEY, CDR2 SVGAGI. This CDR3 comprises 14 residues. The chain's CDR3 is CASSYSMGGTEAFF. In nucleotides, the CDR3 is TGTGCCAGCAGTTACTCGATGGGGGGCACTGAAGCTTTCTTT.

This clone was counted once. The rearrangement links TRBV18 to TRBJ1-1, with 10 positions matching TRBD1. The CDR3 runs to 16 residues. Germline V CDR1 and CDR2: KGHSH, LQKENI. V shed 0 bases, J shed 11 bases, and the junction held 12 bases outside the gene matches. DNA for the CDR3: TGTGCCAGCTCACCACCGGTCCAGACAGGGGGCTTCTCGGCTTTCTTT. As protein: CASSPPVQTGGFSAFF. Using reference TRBV18 and TRBJ1-1 for the parts outside the CDR3, the full variable domain is NAGVMQNPRHLVRRRGQEARLRCSPMKGHSHVYWYRQLPEEGLKFMVYLQKENIIDESGMPKERFSAEFPKEGPSILRIQQVVRGDSAAYFCASSPPVQTGGFSAFFGQGTRLTVV.

A few counts support this clone. The chain has TRBV19 and TRBJ1-4; the D gene is possibly TRBD1 (5 bases). Trimming shortened V by 5 bases and J by 4 bases, and 17 bases separated the two germline ends. This CDR3 spans 16 amino acids. CDR1 and CDR2 (germline): LNHDA, SQIVND (reference sequence). The CDR3 region is CASSPSGGRVNEKLFF. As DNA, the CDR3 is TGTGCCAGTAGTCCCTCAGGCGGCAGGGTTAATGAAAAACTGTTTTTT. The full variable domain, completed using reference TRBV19 and TRBJ1-4, is DGGITQSPKYLFRKEGQNVTLSCEQNLNHDAMYWYRQDPGQGLRLIYYSQIVNDFQKGDIAEGYSVSREKKESFPLTVTSAQKNPTAFYLCASSPSGGRVNEKLFFGSGTQLSVL.

The V call is TRBV27, the J call TRBJ1-1; D not resolved. The CDR3 has 11 amino acids. The V and J ends lost 6 bases and 6 bases respectively, with 8 bases between them. The germline V gene encodes CDR1 MNHEY and CDR2 SMNVEV (reference sequence). The CDR3 DNA reads TGTGCCAGCAGGGCTGTTTCTGAAGCTTTCTTT. As protein: CASRAVSEAFF.

V gene TRBV5-5 combines with J gene TRBJ2-6; maybe TRBD1 (6 bases). The germline V and J ends were trimmed by 3 bases and 0 bases, with 16 bases remaining between them. The V gene's germline CDR1 is SGHKS and CDR2 YYEKEE (reference sequence). The CDR3 runs 18 residues. CDR3 in DNA: TGTGCCAGCAGCTCCCGGACAGTTTCAAGCTCTGGGGCCAACGTCCTGACTTTC. Amino acid sequence: CASSSRTVSSSGANVLTF.

The chain joins TRBV19 to TRBJ2-2, with 7 bases lining up with TRBD2. This CDR3 is 13 amino acids long. CDR1 and CDR2 from the germline V gene are LNHDA and SQIVND (reference sequence). The junction had 8 bases not matched to a gene; V was cut back by 11 bases and J by 5 bases. CDR3 amino acids: CASGGSRTGELFF. CDR3 coding DNA: TGTGCCTCGGGGGGTTCAAGAACCGGGGAGCTGTTTTTT. Full variable domain (rest looked up from reference TRBV19 and TRBJ2-2): DGGITQSPKYLFRKEGQNVTLSCEQNLNHDAMYWYRQDPGQGLRLIYYSQIVNDFQKGDIAEGYSVSREKKESFPLTVTSAQKNPTAFYLCASGGSRTGELFFGEGSRLTVL.

The chain links TRBV18 to TRBJ1-5, with TRBD1 matching 8 bases. The junction had 6 bases not matched to a gene; V was cut back by 9 bases and J by 5 bases. The CDR3 sequence is 13 residues long. Germline V CDR1 and CDR2: KGHSH, LQKENI. The CDR3 DNA sequence: TGTGCCAGTAACCGGGACAGGCATCAGCCCCAGCATTTT. Its protein product is CASNRDRHQPQHF.

The chain combines TRBV29-1 with TRBJ2-2; maybe TRBD2 (5 bases). Germline values: CDR1 SQVTM, CDR2 ANQGSEA. The CDR3 consists of 13 residues. The V end lost 6 bases, the J end lost 4 bases, and 12 bases lay between the germline ends. CDR3 amino acids: CSVEDLFTGELFF. As DNA, the CDR3 is TGCAGCGTCGAGGACTTATTCACCGGGGAGCTGTTTTTT.

The J gene is TRBJ1-1, the V gene TRBV7-2; perhaps TRBD1 as D (5 bases). Germline V gene sequence: CDR1 SGHTA, CDR2 FQGNSA. Trimming stripped 6 bases from V and 6 bases from J, with 14 bases between. The CDR3 spans 13 residues. The CDR3 DNA reads as TGTGCCAGCAGTCAAGTTGGGGGGGCTGAAGCTTTCTTT. This encodes CASSQVGGAEAFF.